This T cell receptor (beta chain) came from a study of blood T cells in healthy people across ages. Overall study findings and caveats: Diversity of TCR beta per million T cells declined in a roughly linear way with age. Across samples, TCR beta diversity tracked strongly with naive T cell percentage.

The use of a sample-barcoded 5' primer and a J-beta primer mix characterized a second PCR of about 7 to 12 cycles. The authors tagged each cDNA molecule using a template-switch adaptor with 12 random nucleotides. TCRdb redid the calling of the 5' RACE reads with MiXCR, one entry per CDR3 protein. The sample consists of around 1,600,000 distinct CDR3 sequences, 35% to 45% of them appearing once. CDR1 and CDR2 (germline): LGHNT, FRNRAP. The CDR3 totals 14 residues. V lost 3 bases to trimming and J lost 7 bases; unmatched junction nucleotides: 6. Comment on this clonotype: Its specificity is not known.

Drawn from each donor were about 9 milliliters of peripheral blood. The sample comprised blood. The receptor was derived from a woman aged 18 to 35 in good health. The chain couples TRBV12-5 to TRBJ2-1, with 7 bases aligning to TRBD1. CDR3: CASGLGDSRNEQFF. DNA of the CDR3: TGTGCTAGTGGTTTAGGGGACAGCAGAAATGAGCAGTTCTTC.